Here is one TCR beta chain with its context. Antigen unknown. The sample comes from a study of T cell repertoires in cytomegalovirus infection. Study context: Researchers turned to recently identified HLA-C-restricted CMV epitopes as well as well-studied HLA-B-restricted ones. It can be stated that public TCR beta signatures indicated CMV infection as well as a matching HLA type.

Whole-study findings and limits: In two of eight donors, the top clonotype was HLA-C-restricted CMV-specific. Individuals carrying CMV plus the relevant HLA were identified by cumulative frequency of public TCR beta families.

One entry per CDR3 protein results from TCRdb running MiXCR on the reads. Among 100,000 to 150,000 distinct CDR3 sequences listed, about 31% were seen once. The length of the CDR3 is 12 residues. Trimming shortened V by 0 bases and J by 7 bases, and 4 bases separated the two germline ends. Germline CDR1 reads MNHEY; CDR2 reads SVGEGT. The V call is TRBV6-2 or TRBV6-3, the J call TRBJ2-1; no clear D. The sample consisted of CD8+ T cells from cultured PBMCs, taken from culture after CMV antigen stimulation. The source is a human donor in good health (CMV status not recorded). Some clones in this sample may be carry-over from other donors' samples. The CDR3 region has the DNA TGTGCCAGCAGTTACTCGGGTAATGAGCAGTTCTTC. Translation: CASSYSGNEQFF.